The T cell receptor (beta chain) described here comes from a study of blood T cells in healthy people across ages. Overall study context: About one barcoded beta molecule per two T cells came from capture by template switching. Regarding the study as a whole: Naive T cell percentage by flow cytometry tracked strongly with beta diversity.

The use of a sample-barcoded 5' primer and a J-beta primer mix characterized a second PCR of about 7 to 12 cycles. TCRdb itself ran the 5' RACE reads through MiXCR, one entry per CDR3 protein. The sample records hundreds of thousands of distinct CDR3 sequences, 21% being singletons. Germline V gene lookup returns CDR1 SGHDN and CDR2 FVKESK. V was clipped by 1 base and J by 4 bases, with 8 bases between them. The CDR3 runs 13 residues. For this clonotype: Antigen unknown.

Each donor was a healthy Caucasian individual from Russia, aged roughly 6 to 95. Every donor gave 8.5 to 10 milliliters of peripheral blood. This receptor was obtained from a man aged 65 to 85 in good health. The chain combines TRBV14 with TRBJ2-7; D is ambiguous. The specimen was blood. The CDR3 nucleotides are TGTGCCAGCAGCCAAGTCTCAGAGTACGAGCAGTACTTC. Encoded protein: CASSQVSEYEQYF.